The T cell receptor beta chain under discussion was sequenced for a study of glioma-infiltrating T cells. V was clipped by 4 bases and J by 3 bases, with 13 bases between them. Per germline, CDR1 SGHAT and CDR2 FQNNGV. There are 15 residues in the CDR3. This clonotype has just a few counts. As yet, its antigen is unknown. The iRepertoire nested amplicon-rescue multiplex PCR amplified TCR alpha and beta CDR3s from RNA. Input was 100-400 ng of tissue mRNA or PBMC total RNA. TCRdb passed the multiplex PCR reads through MiXCR, listing each CDR3 protein once. This repertoire shows 100,000 to 150,000 distinct CDR3 sequences, approximately 26% found once; its top ten account for under 35%. Findings of the study overall: Gliomas, especially low-grade, showed above-expected tissue-blood divergence; non-neoplastic patients showed below. Very few CDR3 sequences were shared between tissue and blood.

Input material: glioma tissue, nonneoplastic brain tissue, or PBMCs (not recorded which). V and J are TRBV11-2 and TRBJ2-4, with D uncertain. This sequence originates from a human donor with low-grade glioma or glioblastoma, undergoing nonglioma brain surgery, or in good health (not recorded which). CDR3: CASSYQLWSKNIQYF. The CDR3 DNA reads TGTGCCAGCAGCTACCAACTTTGGAGCAAAAACATTCAGTACTTC.